Reported below is one TCR beta chain. Antigen unknown. TCRdb's copy holds only in-frame clones and misses some; the assay was immunoSEQ multiplex PCR. The sample records about 320,000 clones, around 83% being singletons. The sample is drawn from a study of Ad26.COV2.S vaccination and SARS-CoV-2 variants. Specified treatment: approximately 18 received Ad26.COV2.S at low or high dose, single or two shots; about 5 received placebo; per-sample allocation not given. Sampling was performed 63 days after the first vaccine or placebo injection. General study findings and limits: Placebo and vaccine recipients had non-spike TCR breadth that was similar.

Germline V gives CDR1 LNHDA, CDR2 SQIVND (reference sequence). The V and J ends lost 4 bases and 3 bases respectively, with 10 bases between them. The CDR3 covers 13 residues. The sequence was obtained from a person between 18 and 60 years old who received the Ad26.COV2.S COVID-19 vaccine or a placebo. The rearrangement links TRBV19 to TRBJ2-7; no clear D. Sequences were derived from peripheral blood, sampled in a trial of Ad26.COV2.S vaccine versus placebo. The CDR3 DNA reads TGTGCCAGTAGTAGAAATAGCAACTACGAGCAGTACTTC. It is translated as CASSRNSNYEQYF.